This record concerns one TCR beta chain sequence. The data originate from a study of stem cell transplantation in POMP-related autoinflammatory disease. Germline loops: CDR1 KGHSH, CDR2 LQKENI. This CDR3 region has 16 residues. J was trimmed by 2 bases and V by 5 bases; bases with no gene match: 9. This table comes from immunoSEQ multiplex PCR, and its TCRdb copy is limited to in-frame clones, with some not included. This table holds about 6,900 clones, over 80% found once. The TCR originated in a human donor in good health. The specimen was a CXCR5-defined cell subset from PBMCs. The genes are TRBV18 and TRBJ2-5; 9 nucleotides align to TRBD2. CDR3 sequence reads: CASSSLAGAVQETQYF. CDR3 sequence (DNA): TGTGCCAGCTCATCCTTAGCGGGGGCCGTACAAGAGACCCAGTACTTC.